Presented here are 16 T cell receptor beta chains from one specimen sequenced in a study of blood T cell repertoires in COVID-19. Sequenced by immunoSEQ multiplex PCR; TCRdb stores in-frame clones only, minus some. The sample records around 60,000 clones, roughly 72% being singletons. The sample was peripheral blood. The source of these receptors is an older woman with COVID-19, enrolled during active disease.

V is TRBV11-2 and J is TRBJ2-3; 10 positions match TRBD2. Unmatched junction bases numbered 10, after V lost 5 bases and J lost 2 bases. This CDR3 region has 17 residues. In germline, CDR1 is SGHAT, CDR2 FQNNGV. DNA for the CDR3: TGTGCCAGCAGCAACCGCATAGCGGGGGGATTCACAGATACGCAGTATTTT. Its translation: CASSNRIAGGFTDTQYF.

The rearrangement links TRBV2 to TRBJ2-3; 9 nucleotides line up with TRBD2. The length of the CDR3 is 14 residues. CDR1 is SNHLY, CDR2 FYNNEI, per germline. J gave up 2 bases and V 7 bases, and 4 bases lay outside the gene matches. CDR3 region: CASKLAGYTDTQYF. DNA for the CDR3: TGTGCCAGCAAGCTAGCGGGGTACACAGATACGCAGTATTTT.

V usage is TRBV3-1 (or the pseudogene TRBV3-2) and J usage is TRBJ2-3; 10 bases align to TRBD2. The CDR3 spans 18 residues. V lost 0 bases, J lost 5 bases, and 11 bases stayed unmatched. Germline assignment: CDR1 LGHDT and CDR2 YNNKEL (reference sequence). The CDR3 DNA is TGTGCCAGCAGCCAAGAAGTGGATAGCGGGAGGTACGTAGATACGCAGTATTTT. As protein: CASSQEVDSGRYVDTQYF.

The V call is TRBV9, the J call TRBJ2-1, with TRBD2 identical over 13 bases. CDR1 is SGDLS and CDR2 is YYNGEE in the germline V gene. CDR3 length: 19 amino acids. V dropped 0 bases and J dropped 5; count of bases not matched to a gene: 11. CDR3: CASSVDTSGTSGINNEQFF. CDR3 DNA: TGTGCCAGCAGCGTAGATACGAGTGGGACTAGCGGGATAAACAATGAGCAGTTCTTC.

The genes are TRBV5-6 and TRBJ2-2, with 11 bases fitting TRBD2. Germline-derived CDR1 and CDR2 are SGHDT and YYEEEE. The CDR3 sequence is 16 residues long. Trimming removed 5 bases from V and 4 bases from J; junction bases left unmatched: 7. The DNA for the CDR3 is TGTGCCAGCAGTTCCTCTACTAGCGGGGGCACCGGGGAGCTGTTTTTT. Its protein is CASSSSTSGGTGELFF.

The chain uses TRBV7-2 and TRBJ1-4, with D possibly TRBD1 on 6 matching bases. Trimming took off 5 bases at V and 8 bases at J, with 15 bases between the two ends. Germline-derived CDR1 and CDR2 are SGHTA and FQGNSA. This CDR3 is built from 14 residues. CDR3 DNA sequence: TGTGCCAGCAGCCTCGGGGGGCAGGACGAAAAACTGTTTTTT. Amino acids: CASSLGGQDEKLFF.

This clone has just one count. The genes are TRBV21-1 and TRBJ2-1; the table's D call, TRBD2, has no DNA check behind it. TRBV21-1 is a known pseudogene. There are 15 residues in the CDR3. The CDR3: CASSKRPGRGDEQFF. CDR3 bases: TGTGCCAGCAGCAAAAGACCCGGGAGGGGCGATGAGCAGTTCTTC.

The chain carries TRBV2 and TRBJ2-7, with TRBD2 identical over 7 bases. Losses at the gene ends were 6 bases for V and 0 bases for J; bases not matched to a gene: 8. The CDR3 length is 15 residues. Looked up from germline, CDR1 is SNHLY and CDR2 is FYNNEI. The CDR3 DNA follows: TGTGCCAGCAGCGGCGGGGGTGCCGACTCCTACGAGCAGTACTTC. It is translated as CASSGGGADSYEQYF.

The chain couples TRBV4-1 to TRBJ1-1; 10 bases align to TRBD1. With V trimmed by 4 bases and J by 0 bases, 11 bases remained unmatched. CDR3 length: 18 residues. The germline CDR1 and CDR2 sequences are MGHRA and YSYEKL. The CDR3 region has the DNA TGCGCCAGCAGCCGGGCCATGGACAGGGGGGCGGTGAACACTGAAGCTTTCTTT. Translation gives CASSRAMDRGAVNTEAFF.

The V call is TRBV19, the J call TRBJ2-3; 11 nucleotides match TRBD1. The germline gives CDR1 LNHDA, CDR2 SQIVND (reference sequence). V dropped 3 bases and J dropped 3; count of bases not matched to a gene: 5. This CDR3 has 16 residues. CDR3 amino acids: CASSIPGTGGTDTQYF. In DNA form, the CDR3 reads TGTGCCAGTAGTATCCCCGGGACAGGGGGTACAGATACGCAGTATTTT.

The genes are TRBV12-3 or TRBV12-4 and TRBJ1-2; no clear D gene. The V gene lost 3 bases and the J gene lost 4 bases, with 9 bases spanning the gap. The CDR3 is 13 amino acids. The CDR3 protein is CASSFRGSYGYTF. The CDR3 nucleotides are TGTGCCAGCAGTTTTAGAGGCTCCTATGGCTACACCTTC.

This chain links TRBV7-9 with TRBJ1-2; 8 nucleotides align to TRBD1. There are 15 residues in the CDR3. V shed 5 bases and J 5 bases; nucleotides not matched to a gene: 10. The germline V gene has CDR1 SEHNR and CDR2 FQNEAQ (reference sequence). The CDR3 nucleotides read TGTGCCAGCAGCCCCGGCCTCGACAGGGGATATGGCTACACCTTC. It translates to CASSPGLDRGYGYTF.

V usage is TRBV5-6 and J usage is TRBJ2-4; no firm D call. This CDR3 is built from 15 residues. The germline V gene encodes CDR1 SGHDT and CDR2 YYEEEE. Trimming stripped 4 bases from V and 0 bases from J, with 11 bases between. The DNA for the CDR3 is TGTGCCAGCAGCACCATACACCTAGCCAAAAACATTCAGTACTTC. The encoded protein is CASSTIHLAKNIQYF.

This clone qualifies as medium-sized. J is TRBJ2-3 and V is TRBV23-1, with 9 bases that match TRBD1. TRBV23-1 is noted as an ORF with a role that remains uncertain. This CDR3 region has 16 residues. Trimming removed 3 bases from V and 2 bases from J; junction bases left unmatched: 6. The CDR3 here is CASSHPTGGPTDTQYF. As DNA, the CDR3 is TGCGCCAGCAGTCATCCGACAGGGGGTCCCACAGATACGCAGTATTTT.

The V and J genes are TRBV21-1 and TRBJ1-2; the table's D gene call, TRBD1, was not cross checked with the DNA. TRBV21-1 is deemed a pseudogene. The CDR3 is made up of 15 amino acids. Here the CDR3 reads CASSRRDRGMGGYTF. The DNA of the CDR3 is TGTGCCAGCAGCAGAAGGGACAGGGGCATGGGCGGCTACACCTTC.

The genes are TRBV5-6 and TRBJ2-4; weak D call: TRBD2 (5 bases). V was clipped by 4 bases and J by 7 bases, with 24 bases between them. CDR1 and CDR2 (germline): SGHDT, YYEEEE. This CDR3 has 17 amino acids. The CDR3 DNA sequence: TGTGCCAGCAGCCGGGTCCGGCCCGGGGTAGCTAGGAACATTCAGTACTTC. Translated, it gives CASSRVRPGVARNIQYF.